The sample holds a few counts of the clone carrying this T cell receptor (beta chain). Its antigen remains unidentified. The data were obtained in a study of early T cells in non-severe SARS-CoV-2 infection. In the study overall: Chains from this unsorted whole-blood bulk RNA could not be paired. Overall study findings and caveats: VDJdb-based matching was biased toward anti-spike CD8 responses and missed private and CD4 specificities.

Unique molecular identifiers were added to individual cDNA molecules. TCRdb re-called the 5' RACE reads with MiXCR, one entry per CDR3 protein. The sample records 50,000 to 60,000 distinct CDR3 sequences, 8% to 13% being singletons. The sequence derives from an adult who was a healthcare worker with PCR-confirmed SARS-CoV-2 infection or an uninfected control (not recorded which). The specimen was whole blood.

Written as DNA, the CDR3 is TGTGCCAGCAGGACCCAATCGGCAGCCTACGAGCAGTACTTC. Its protein product is CASRTQSAAYEQYF. The chain carries TRBV2 and TRBJ2-7; D ambiguous. The CDR3 totals 14 residues. V was trimmed by 6 bases and J by 2 bases, leaving 14 bases between them. Germline V gene data show CDR1 as SNHLY and CDR2 as FYNNEI. The variable domain in full, completed from reference TRBV2 and TRBJ2-7, reads EPEVTQTPSHQVTQMGQEVILRCVPISNHLYFYWYRQILGQKVEFLVSFYNNEISEKSEIFDDQFSVERPDGSNFTLKIRSTKLEDSAMYFCASRTQSAAYEQYFGPGTRLTVT.